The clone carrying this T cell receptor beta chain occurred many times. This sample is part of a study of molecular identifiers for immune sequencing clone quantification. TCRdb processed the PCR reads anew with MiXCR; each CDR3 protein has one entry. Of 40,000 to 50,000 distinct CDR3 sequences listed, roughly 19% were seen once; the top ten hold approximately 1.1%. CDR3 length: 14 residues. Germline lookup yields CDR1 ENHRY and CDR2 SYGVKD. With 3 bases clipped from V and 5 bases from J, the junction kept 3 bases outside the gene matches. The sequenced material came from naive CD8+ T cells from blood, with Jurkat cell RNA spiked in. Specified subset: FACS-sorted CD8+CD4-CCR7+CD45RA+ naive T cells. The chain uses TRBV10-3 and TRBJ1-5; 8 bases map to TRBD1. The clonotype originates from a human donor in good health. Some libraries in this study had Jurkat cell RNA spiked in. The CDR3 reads CAISDPQGDQPQHF. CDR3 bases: TGTGCCATCAGTGACCCACAGGGGGATCAGCCCCAGCATTTT.